A selection of T cell receptor beta chains follows, all from one sample in a study of cytomegalovirus exposure and HLA in healthy donors. Assay: immunoSEQ multiplex PCR; the TCRdb copy retains only in-frame clones and omits some. This table holds about 150,000 clones, 60% to 80% found once. Sequenced sample: PBMCs. All receptors derive from a male donor in good health and CMV-seronegative. CDR3s include the opening cysteine and the closing phenylalanine or tryptophan. Not every row has a clone size; where given, it reads once, few, many or a size class.

abundance: .; v_gene: TRBV21-1; CDR3aa: CASSFSPGHKGMNTEAFF
abundance: few; v_gene: TRBV4-3; CDR3aa: CASSQERGRYEQYF
abundance: .; v_gene: TRBV7-2; CDR3aa: CASSIGRDTEAFF
abundance: few; v_gene: TRBV19; CDR3aa: CASSQGQGATGYGYTF
abundance: .; v_gene: TRBV19; CDR3aa: CASSIAPGTGVYTF
abundance: .; v_gene: TRBV7-9; CDR3aa: CASSPPTGGDYGYTF
abundance: .; v_gene: TRBV7-9; CDR3aa: CASSMEGGGYGYTF
abundance: once; v_gene: TRBV10-3; CDR3aa: CAISPGTGVSYEQYF
abundance: .; v_gene: TRBV6-4; CDR3aa: CASSDSRAGLYNEQFF
abundance: .; v_gene: TRBV5-1; CDR3aa: CASSRGLAGNNEQFF
abundance: .; v_gene: TRBV7-7; CDR3aa: CASSLKTGTSYNEQFF
abundance: .; v_gene: TRBV6-5; CDR3aa: CASSLLAGDYNEQFF
abundance: .; v_gene: TRBV5-1; CDR3aa: CASSLSPRGQTYEQYF
abundance: .; v_gene: TRBV4-1; CDR3aa: CASSQGTEGNTIYF
abundance: few; v_gene: TRBV7-2; CDR3aa: CASSGEASNQPQHF
abundance: .; v_gene: TRBV10-2; CDR3aa: CASATGFTQYF
abundance: .; v_gene: TRBV2; CDR3aa: CASRVGTSGAITDTQYF
abundance: .; v_gene: TRBV2; CDR3aa: CASGSRYEQYF
abundance: .; v_gene: TRBV19; CDR3aa: CASQEYRGGSLDGYTF
abundance: .; v_gene: TRBV21-1; CDR3aa: CASSGRTSGSYEQYF
abundance: .; v_gene: TRBV5-4; CDR3aa: CASSSVDRVRNEQYF
abundance: .; v_gene: TRBV5-4; CDR3aa: CASSLGDSRLSGRGNTIYF
abundance: few; v_gene: TRBV19; CDR3aa: CASSILRRQINTGELFF
abundance: .; v_gene: TRBV7-9; CDR3aa: CASSDKQGGTEAFF
abundance: .; v_gene: TRBV5-8; CDR3aa: CASRRDRSGGYTF
abundance: once; v_gene: TRBV11-3; CDR3aa: CASSSTGGGWETQYF
abundance: .; v_gene: TRBV10-3; CDR3aa: CAISERGDSYEQYF
abundance: .; v_gene: TRBV11-3; CDR3aa: CASSLDRGQGLDEQFF
abundance: .; v_gene: TRBV10-3; CDR3aa: CAITHDRGNGYTF
abundance: .; v_gene: TRBV5-4; CDR3aa: CASSSTGGIPGELFF
abundance: once; v_gene: TRBV5-6; CDR3aa: CASSLGTGFQPQHF
abundance: .; v_gene: TRBV2; CDR3aa: CASSSEANELRETQYF